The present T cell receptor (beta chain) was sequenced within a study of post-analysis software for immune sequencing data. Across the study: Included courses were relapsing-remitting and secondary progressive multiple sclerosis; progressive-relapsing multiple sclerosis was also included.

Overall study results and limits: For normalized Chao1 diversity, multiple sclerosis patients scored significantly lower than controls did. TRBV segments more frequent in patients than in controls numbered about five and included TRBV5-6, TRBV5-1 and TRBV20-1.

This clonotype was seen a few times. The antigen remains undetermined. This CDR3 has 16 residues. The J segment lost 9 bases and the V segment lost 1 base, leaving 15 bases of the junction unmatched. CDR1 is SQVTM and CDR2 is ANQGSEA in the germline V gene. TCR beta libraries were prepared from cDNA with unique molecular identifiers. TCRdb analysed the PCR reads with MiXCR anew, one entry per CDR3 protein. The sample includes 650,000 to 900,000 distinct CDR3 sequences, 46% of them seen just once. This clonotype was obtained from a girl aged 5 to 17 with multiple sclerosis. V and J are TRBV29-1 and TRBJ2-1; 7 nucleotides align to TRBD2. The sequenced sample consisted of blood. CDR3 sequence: CSVEAAVYWAGVEQFF. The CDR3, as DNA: TGCAGCGTTGAAGCCGCGGTTTATTGGGCGGGGGTTGAGCAGTTCTTC.